A single sample gave rise to the 29 T cell receptor beta chains below, sequenced in a study of Ad26.COV2.S vaccination and SARS-CoV-2 variants. The repertoire was sequenced with immunoSEQ multiplex PCR; TCRdb's copy has only in-frame clones and lacks some. The sample holds 400,000 to 500,000 clones; around nine tenths are singletons and the top ten take 3.6%. The treatment is: 15 to 20 received Ad26.COV2.S at low or high dose, single or two shots; 5 received placebo; per-sample allocation not given. Repertoires come from day 63 after the first vaccine or placebo injection. Sequenced material: peripheral blood, taken in a trial of Ad26.COV2.S vaccine versus placebo. The receptors derive from a person between 18 and 65 years old who received the Ad26.COV2.S COVID-19 vaccine or a placebo.

The chain recombines TRBV2 with TRBJ2-2, with 10 bases that match TRBD2. Germline CDR1 is SNHLY and CDR2 is FYNNEI. This CDR3 has 15 amino acids. V was pared by 5 bases and J by 3 bases, with 3 bases of the junction left unmatched. CDR3 coding DNA: TGTGCCAGCAGTTTAGGACTAGCGGACACCGGGGAGCTGTTTTTT. This sequence encodes CASSLGLADTGELFF. The full variable domain, with the rest looked up from reference TRBV2 and TRBJ2-2, is EPEVTQTPSHQVTQMGQEVILRCVPISNHLYFYWYRQILGQKVEFLVSFYNNEISEKSEIFDDQFSVERPDGSNFTLKIRSTKLEDSAMYFCASSLGLADTGELFFGEGSRLTVL.

V gene TRBV2 combines with J gene TRBJ2-5; D is unresolved. There are 14 residues in the CDR3. The ends were cut back, 4 bases at V and 4 bases at J, with 13 bases in the middle. The germline CDR1 and CDR2 sequences are SNHLY and FYNNEI. In DNA, the CDR3 is TGTGCCAGCAGTGTTGGTCTAGGGCGAGAGACCCAGTACTTC. Amino acids: CASSVGLGRETQYF.

The J gene is TRBJ2-5, the V gene TRBV28, with D possibly TRBD1 on 7 matching bases. Deletions cut 3 bases from V and 2 bases from J, with 16 bases between. This CDR3 spans 16 amino acids. The germline V gene encodes CDR1 MDHEN and CDR2 SYDVKM. The CDR3 region has the DNA TGTGCCAGCAGTTTCGGGGCAGGGGGGAGACAAGAGACCCAGTACTTC. This gives the protein CASSFGAGGRQETQYF.

The CDR3 DNA reads as TGTGCCAGCAGGGACAGGGTTGGAAACACCATATATTTT. Amino acid sequence: CASRDRVGNTIYF. J is TRBJ1-3 and V is TRBV25-1; 8 positions agree with TRBD1. The V segment lost 6 bases and the J segment 3 bases; nucleotides outside the gene matches: 1. The V gene's germline CDR1 is MGHDK and CDR2 SYGVNS. The CDR3 contains 13 residues.

This chain links TRBV2 with TRBJ2-2; possibly TRBD2 for D (6 bases). V lost 6 bases and J 2 bases, leaving 13 bases between the germline ends. Germline V gene sequence: CDR1 SNHLY, CDR2 FYNNEI. This CDR3 contains 15 residues. CDR3 sequence (DNA): TGTGCCAGCAGCCCAACGGGGGTAAACACCGGGGAGCTGTTTTTT. Its protein is CASSPTGVNTGELFF.

The V gene is TRBV18, the J gene TRBJ2-1, with 8 bases fitting TRBD1. The V gene's germline CDR1 is KGHSH and CDR2 LQKENI. CDR3 size: 17 residues. V gave up 3 bases and J gave up 0 bases; unmatched junction bases: 7. CDR3 amino acids: CASSPSGGTGSYNEQFF. For the CDR3, the DNA is TGTGCCAGCTCACCGTCTGGCGGGACAGGCTCCTACAATGAGCAGTTCTTC. Based on the CDR3 plus reference TRBV18 and TRBJ2-1, the full variable domain is NAGVMQNPRHLVRRRGQEARLRCSPMKGHSHVYWYRQLPEEGLKFMVYLQKENIIDESGMPKERFSAEFPKEGPSILRIQQVVRGDSAAYFCASSPSGGTGSYNEQFFGPGTRLTVL.

This clone was recorded only once. The CDR3 nucleotides read TGTGCCAGCAGTCGCAGGCGGGGGGCCTACACAGATACGCAGTATTTT. Its translation is CASSRRRGAYTDTQYF. The chain joins TRBV27 to TRBJ2-3, with 8 positions matching TRBD2. Germline assignment: CDR1 MNHEY and CDR2 SMNVEV (reference sequence). This CDR3 comprises 16 residues. Trimming removed 5 bases from V and 2 bases from J; junction bases left unmatched: 9.

The chain couples TRBV28 to TRBJ2-6; D uncertain. Trimming removed 2 bases at V and 1 base at J, with 15 bases between. CDR1 MDHEN and CDR2 SYDVKM come from the germline V gene. The CDR3 is 18 amino acids. The chain's CDR3 is CASSLKGRALSGANVLTF. The CDR3 coding sequence is TGTGCCAGCAGTTTAAAGGGAAGGGCCCTGTCTGGGGCCAACGTCCTGACTTTC.

The CDR3, as DNA: TGTGCCAGCAGCGGGGGGAGGACGGTCGATGGCTACACCTTC. Translating it yields CASSGGRTVDGYTF. This chain connects TRBV9 to TRBJ1-2, with D possibly TRBD1 on 5 matching bases. The CDR3 length is 14 residues. The ends were cut back, 3 bases at V and 6 bases at J, with 15 bases in the middle. Germline lookup yields CDR1 SGDLS and CDR2 YYNGEE.

V and J are TRBV2 and TRBJ2-7; 10 nucleotides line up with TRBD1. The CDR3 consists of 14 residues. Looked up from germline, CDR1 is SNHLY and CDR2 is FYNNEI. The V and J ends lost 7 bases and 6 bases, in that order; junction bases with no gene match: 9. Here the CDR3 DNA reads TGTGCCAGCAATTTCCGGGACAGGGGCGCCGAGCAGTACTTC. The encoded protein is CASNFRDRGAEQYF.

The rearrangement links TRBV19 to TRBJ1-1; the D is unclear. Trimming left V 1 base short and J 7 bases short, with 10 bases between. Germline V gene lookup returns CDR1 LNHDA and CDR2 SQIVND (reference sequence). CDR3 length equals 13 residues. In DNA, the CDR3 is TGTGCCAGTAGTATAGCCGGGAACCTTGAAGCTTTCTTT. This sequence encodes CASSIAGNLEAFF.

This chain links TRBV11-2 with TRBJ2-5, with 9 bases lining up with TRBD1. The J segment lost 2 bases and the V segment lost 5 bases, leaving 12 bases of the junction unmatched. Looked up from germline, CDR1 is SGHAT and CDR2 is FQNNGV. This CDR3 region has 17 residues. The CDR3 region has the DNA TGTGCCAGCAGCGGGGGGACAGGGAGACCTAATCAAGAGACCCAGTACTTC. It codes for CASSGGTGRPNQETQYF.

CDR3 sequence: CASSFSSGNTIYF. The CDR3 coding sequence is TGTGCCAGCAGTTTCTCCTCTGGAAACACCATATATTTT. V is TRBV28 and J is TRBJ1-3; D gene ambiguous. The CDR3 has 13 residues. V dropped 3 bases and J dropped 0 bases, with 3 bases sitting between them. Per germline, CDR1 MDHEN and CDR2 SYDVKM.

The chain has TRBV11-2 and TRBJ2-1; TRBD2 matches at 13 bases. This CDR3 contains 16 residues. J gave up 4 bases and V 1 base, and 1 base lay outside the gene matches. Germline CDR1 and CDR2: SGHAT and FQNNGV. The CDR3 DNA reads TGTGCCAGCAGCTTAGCGGGACTAGCGGGGTACAATGAGCAGTTCTTC. Translation: CASSLAGLAGYNEQFF. Looking up the rest from reference TRBV11-2 and TRBJ2-1 gives the full variable domain: EAGVAQSPRYKIIEKRQSVAFWCNPISGHATLYWYQQILGQGPKLLIQFQNNGVVDDSQLPKDRFSAERLKGVDSTLKIQPAKLEDSAVYLCASSLAGLAGYNEQFFGPGTRLTVL.

This clone was counted once. The chain recombines TRBV18 with TRBJ2-7; D might be TRBD1 (6 bases). Germline assignment: CDR1 KGHSH and CDR2 LQKENI. The CDR3 contains 14 residues. V shed 3 bases and J shed 2 bases, with 11 bases lying between them. CDR3 sequence: CASSPRDTAYEQYF. CDR3 bases: TGTGCCAGCTCACCCCGGGACACCGCCTACGAGCAGTACTTC.

The rearrangement joins TRBV19 to TRBJ2-3; possibly TRBD1 for D (5 bases). Per germline, CDR1 LNHDA and CDR2 SQIVND (reference sequence). The V end was cut by 0 bases, the J end by 4 bases, with 11 bases between. The CDR3 is 15 residues long. The CDR3: CASSIDRATADTQYF. The CDR3 nucleotides read TGTGCCAGTAGTATAGACAGGGCCACCGCAGATACGCAGTATTTT.

The rearrangement joins TRBV27 to TRBJ1-1; no clear D. The CDR3 runs 14 residues. Looked up from germline, CDR1 is MNHEY and CDR2 is SMNVEV (reference sequence). Trimming removed 3 bases from V and 3 bases from J, with 11 bases in between. The CDR3 region has the DNA TGTGCCAGCAGTTTGGCATTTACGGACACTGAAGCTTTCTTT. Translation: CASSLAFTDTEAFF.

The chain employs TRBV28 and TRBJ2-6; D remains unclear. Germline V gene sequence: CDR1 MDHEN, CDR2 SYDVKM. Trimming left V 2 bases short and J 2 bases short, with 7 bases between. This CDR3 is built from 15 residues. The CDR3, as DNA: TGTGCCAGCAGTTTAGCCCTAGCTGGGGCCAACGTCCTGACTTTC. As protein: CASSLALAGANVLTF. Using reference TRBV28 and TRBJ2-6 for the parts outside the CDR3, the full variable domain is DVKVTQSSRYLVKRTGEKVFLECVQDMDHENMFWYRQDPGLGLRLIYFSYDVKMKEKGDIPEGYSVSREKKERFSLILESASTNQTSMYLCASSLALAGANVLTFGAGSRLTVL.

The chain joins TRBV7-6 to TRBJ2-7; D is uncertain. From germline, CDR1 is SGHVS and CDR2 FNYEAQ. V shed 2 bases and J shed 4 bases, with 24 bases lying between them. This CDR3 is 18 amino acids long. CDR3 sequence (DNA): TGTGCCAGCAGCTTACCCAATACAAGTTCCGGGTCGAGTTACGAGCAGTACTTC. Its protein product is CASSLPNTSSGSSYEQYF.

This clone has just one count. The chain recombines TRBV5-4 with TRBJ2-7; TRBD2 matches at 9 bases. The CDR3 runs to 15 residues. V was pared by 3 bases and J by 2 bases, with 6 bases of the junction left unmatched. Germline V gene sequence: CDR1 SGHNT, CDR2 YYREEE (reference sequence). In DNA form, the CDR3 reads TGTGCCAGCAGCTCCGGCGGGGGGGCCACCTACGAGCAGTACTTC. This gives the protein CASSSGGGATYEQYF.

The J gene is TRBJ1-1, the V gene TRBV15; perhaps TRBD1 as D (6 bases). The CDR3 consists of 14 residues. V lost 9 bases, J lost 4 bases, and 18 bases lay in between. The germline CDR1 and CDR2 sequences are LNHNV and YYDKDF (reference sequence). CDR3 sequence: CATRKQGTGTEAFF. The CDR3 DNA reads TGTGCCACAAGAAAACAGGGCACGGGCACTGAAGCTTTCTTT.

The sample holds one count of this clone. The chain links TRBV18 to TRBJ2-2; D possibly corresponds to TRBD2 (6 bases). This CDR3 has 15 residues. V was clipped by 4 bases and J by 5 bases, with 14 bases between them. CDR1 is KGHSH and CDR2 is LQKENI in the germline V gene. DNA of the CDR3: TGTGCCAGCTCACGGGACTCTACGATGACCGGGGAGCTGTTTTTT. Protein: CASSRDSTMTGELFF.

The CDR3 sequence is CASSYSTSGGSRTDTQYF. The DNA for the CDR3 is TGTGCCAGCAGTTACTCGACTAGCGGGGGTTCCCGCACAGATACGCAGTATTTT. The rearrangement joins TRBV6-2 or TRBV6-3 to TRBJ2-3, with 12 bases matching TRBD2. The V gene's germline CDR1 is MNHEY and CDR2 SVGEGT. The ends lost 0 bases at V and 1 base at J; junction bases unmatched: 5. This CDR3 region has 18 residues.

The rearrangement joins TRBV3-1 (or the pseudogene TRBV3-2) to TRBJ1-3; the D gene is possibly TRBD1 (5 bases). Trimming removed 1 base at V and 8 bases at J, with 9 bases between. This CDR3 has 13 amino acids. The germline CDR1 and CDR2 sequences are LGHDT and YNNKEL (reference sequence). The CDR3 region is CASSQVGGYTIYF. The CDR3 bases are TGTGCCAGCAGCCAAGTCGGGGGATACACCATATATTTT.

The J gene is TRBJ2-3, the V gene TRBV2, with a possible D match to TRBD1 (8 bases). Trimming took off 9 bases at V and 1 base at J, with 23 bases between the two ends. The CDR3 extends over 17 amino acids. Germline lookup yields CDR1 SNHLY and CDR2 FYNNEI. The CDR3 DNA sequence: TGTGCCAGTGCCGGGGGGACAGGCCAGACTCGCACAGATACGCAGTATTTT. Translated: CASAGGTGQTRTDTQYF.

The gene calls are TRBV6-5 and TRBJ2-3; D possibly uses TRBD1 or TRBD2 (6 bases each). Trimming left V 6 bases short and J 5 bases short, with 15 bases between. CDR1 and CDR2 (germline): MNHEY, SVGAGI. There are 14 residues in the CDR3. CDR3 protein: CASRMGGPVDTQYF. In DNA, the CDR3 is TGTGCCAGCAGGATGGGGGGCCCGGTAGATACGCAGTATTTT.

This clone was seen only once. The chain employs TRBV5-5 and TRBJ2-7; tentative D call: TRBD1 (6 bases). This CDR3 has 15 amino acids. CDR1 SGHKS and CDR2 YYEKEE come from the germline V gene (reference sequence). V dropped 1 base and J dropped 0 bases, with 11 bases sitting between them. This CDR3 reads CASSLWLGGSYEQYF. The CDR3, as DNA: TGTGCCAGCAGCTTGTGGTTAGGGGGCTCCTACGAGCAGTACTTC.

CDR3 sequence: CASSQEGRIQETQYF. In nucleotides, the CDR3 is TGTGCCAGCAGCCAAGAGGGACGAATCCAAGAGACCCAGTACTTC. The chain couples TRBV3-1 (or the pseudogene TRBV3-2) to TRBJ2-5; D may be TRBD1 or TRBD2 (5 bases each). This CDR3 region has 15 residues. Looked up from germline, CDR1 is LGHDT and CDR2 is YNNKEL (reference sequence). Trimming pared 0 bases from V and 1 base from J, leaving 9 bases between.

The rearrangement joins TRBV5-8 to TRBJ1-1; 9 bases map to TRBD1. V was pared by 0 bases and J by 4 bases, with 7 bases of the junction left unmatched. This CDR3 comprises 16 residues. Germline CDR1 and CDR2: SGHTS and YDEGEE. CDR3 nucleotides: TGTGCCAGCAGCTTGGTGCCGGGACAGGGTTTCACTGAAGCTTTCTTT. As protein: CASSLVPGQGFTEAFF.